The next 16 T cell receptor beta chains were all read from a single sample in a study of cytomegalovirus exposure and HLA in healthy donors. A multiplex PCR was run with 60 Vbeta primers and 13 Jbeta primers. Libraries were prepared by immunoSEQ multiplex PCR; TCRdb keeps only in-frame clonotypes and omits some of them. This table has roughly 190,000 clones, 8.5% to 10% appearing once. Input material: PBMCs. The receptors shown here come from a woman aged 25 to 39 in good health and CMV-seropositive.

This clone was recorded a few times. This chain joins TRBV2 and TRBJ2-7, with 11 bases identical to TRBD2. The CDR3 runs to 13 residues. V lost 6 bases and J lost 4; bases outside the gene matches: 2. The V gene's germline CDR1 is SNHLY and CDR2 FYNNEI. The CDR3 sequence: CASRTSGRYEQYF. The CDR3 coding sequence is TGTGCCAGCAGAACTAGCGGGAGATACGAGCAGTACTTC.

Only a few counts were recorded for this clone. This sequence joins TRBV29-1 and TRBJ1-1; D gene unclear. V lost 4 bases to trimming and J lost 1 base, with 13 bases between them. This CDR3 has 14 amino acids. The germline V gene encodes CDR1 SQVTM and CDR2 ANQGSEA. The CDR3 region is CSVGGLSANTEAFF. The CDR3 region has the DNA TGCAGCGTTGGAGGGTTGAGTGCGAACACTGAAGCTTTCTTT.

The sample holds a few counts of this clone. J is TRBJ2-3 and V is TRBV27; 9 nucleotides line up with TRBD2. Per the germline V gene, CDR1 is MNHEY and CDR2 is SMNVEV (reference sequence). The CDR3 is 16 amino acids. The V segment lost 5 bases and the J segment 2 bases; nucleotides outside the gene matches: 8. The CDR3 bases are TGTGCCAGCAGTCCCCGGACTAGCGCTAACACAGATACGCAGTATTTT. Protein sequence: CASSPRTSANTDTQYF.

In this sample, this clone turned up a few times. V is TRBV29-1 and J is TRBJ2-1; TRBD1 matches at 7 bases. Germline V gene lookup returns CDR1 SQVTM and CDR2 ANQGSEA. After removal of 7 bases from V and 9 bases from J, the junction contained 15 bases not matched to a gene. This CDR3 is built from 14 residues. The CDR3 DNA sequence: TGCAGCGCGTCCTCTAACAGGGGTGGGGGTGAGCAGTTCTTC. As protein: CSASSNRGGGEQFF.

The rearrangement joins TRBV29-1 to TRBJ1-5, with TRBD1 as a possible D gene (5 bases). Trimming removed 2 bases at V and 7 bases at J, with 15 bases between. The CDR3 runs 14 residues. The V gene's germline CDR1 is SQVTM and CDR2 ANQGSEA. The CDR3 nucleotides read TGCAGCGTTGAAAGCCCTGGGGGGATCCAGCCCCAGCATTTT. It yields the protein CSVESPGGIQPQHF.

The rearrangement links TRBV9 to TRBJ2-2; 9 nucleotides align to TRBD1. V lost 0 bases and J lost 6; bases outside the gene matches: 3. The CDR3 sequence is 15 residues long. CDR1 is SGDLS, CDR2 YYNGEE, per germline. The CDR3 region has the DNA TGTGCCAGCAGCGTAGACAGGGGGCGATCCGGGGAGCTGTTTTTT. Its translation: CASSVDRGRSGELFF.

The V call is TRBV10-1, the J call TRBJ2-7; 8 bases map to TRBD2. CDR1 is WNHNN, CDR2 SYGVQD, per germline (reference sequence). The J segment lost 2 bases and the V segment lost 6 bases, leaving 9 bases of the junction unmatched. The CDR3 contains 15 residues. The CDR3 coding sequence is TGCGCCAGCAGCGCAGGACTAGCCGATACCTACGAGCAGTACTTC. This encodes CASSAGLADTYEQYF.

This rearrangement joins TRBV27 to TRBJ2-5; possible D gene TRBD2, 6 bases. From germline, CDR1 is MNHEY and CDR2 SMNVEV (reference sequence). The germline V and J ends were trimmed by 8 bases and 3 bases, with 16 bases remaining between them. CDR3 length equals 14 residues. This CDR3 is CASGRVGGEETQYF. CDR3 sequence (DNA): TGTGCCAGCGGGCGTGTGGGAGGAGAAGAGACCCAGTACTTC.

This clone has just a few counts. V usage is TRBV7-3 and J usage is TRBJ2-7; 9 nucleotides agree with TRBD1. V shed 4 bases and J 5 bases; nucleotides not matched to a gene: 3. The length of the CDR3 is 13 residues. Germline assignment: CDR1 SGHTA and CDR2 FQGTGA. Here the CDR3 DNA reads TGTGCCAGCAGCTCCGGGACAGGGAACGAGCAGTACTTC. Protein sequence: CASSSGTGNEQYF.

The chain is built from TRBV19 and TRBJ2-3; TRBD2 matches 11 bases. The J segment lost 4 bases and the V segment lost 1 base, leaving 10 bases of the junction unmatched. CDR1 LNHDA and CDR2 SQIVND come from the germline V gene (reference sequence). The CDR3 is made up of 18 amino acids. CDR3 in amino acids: CASSIGGTSGLEADTQYF. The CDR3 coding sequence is TGTGCCAGTAGTATAGGTGGGACTAGCGGACTAGAGGCAGATACGCAGTATTTT.

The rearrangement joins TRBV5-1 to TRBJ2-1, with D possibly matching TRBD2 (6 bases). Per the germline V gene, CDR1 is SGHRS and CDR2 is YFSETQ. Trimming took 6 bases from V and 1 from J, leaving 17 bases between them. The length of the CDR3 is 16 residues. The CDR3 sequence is CASTARSGRSYNEQFF. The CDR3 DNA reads TGCGCCAGCACTGCCCGTTCCGGGAGATCCTACAATGAGCAGTTCTTC.

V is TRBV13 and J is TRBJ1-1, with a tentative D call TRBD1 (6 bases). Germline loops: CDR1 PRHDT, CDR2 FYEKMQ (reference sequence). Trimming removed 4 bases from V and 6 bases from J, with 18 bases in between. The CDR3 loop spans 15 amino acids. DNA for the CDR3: TGTGCCAGCAGCTCCCTCTCCGGCAGGGGCCCTGAAGCTTTCTTT. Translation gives CASSSLSGRGPEAFF.

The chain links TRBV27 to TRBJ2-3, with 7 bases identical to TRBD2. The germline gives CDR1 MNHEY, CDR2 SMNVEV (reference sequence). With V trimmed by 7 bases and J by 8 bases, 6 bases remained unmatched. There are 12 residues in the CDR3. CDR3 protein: CASNRGVGTQYF. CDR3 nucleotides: TGTGCCAGCAACCGGGGGGTCGGTACGCAGTATTTT.

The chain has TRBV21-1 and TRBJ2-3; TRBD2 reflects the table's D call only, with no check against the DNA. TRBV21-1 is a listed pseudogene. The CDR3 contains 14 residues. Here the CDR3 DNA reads TGTGCCAGCAGCAAAACGCGGCCTACAGATACGCAGTATTTT. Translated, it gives CASSKTRPTDTQYF.

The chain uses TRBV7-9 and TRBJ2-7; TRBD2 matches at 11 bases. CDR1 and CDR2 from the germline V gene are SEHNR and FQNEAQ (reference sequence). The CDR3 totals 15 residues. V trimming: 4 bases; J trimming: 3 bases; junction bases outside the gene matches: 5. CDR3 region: CASSSLGLAGYEQYF. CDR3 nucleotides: TGTGCCAGCAGCTCCCTCGGACTAGCGGGCTACGAGCAGTACTTC. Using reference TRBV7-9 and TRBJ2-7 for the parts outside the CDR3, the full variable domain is DTGVSQNPRHKITKRGQNVTFRCDPISEHNRLYWYRQTLGQGPEFLTYFQNEAQLEKSRLLSDRFSAERPKGSFSTLEIQRTEQGDSAMYLCASSSLGLAGYEQYFGPGTRLTVT.

The chain's CDR3 is CASSEAPDSYEQYF. CDR3 nucleotide sequence: TGTGCCAGCAGTGAAGCCCCTGACTCTTACGAGCAGTACTTC. The chain combines TRBV6-1 with TRBJ2-7; no definite D call. The germline V and J ends were trimmed by 0 bases and 4 bases, with 10 bases remaining between them. The CDR3 sequence is 14 residues long. Germline V gene lookup returns CDR1 MNHNS and CDR2 SASEGT.